This passage covers 13 T cell receptor beta chains from one sample sequenced in a study of technical replicates of blood from a handful of donors. Profiling relied on immunoSEQ multiplex PCR, and the TCRdb table lists in-frame clones only, not all of them. This sample has some 96,000 clones; approximately 95% occur once, and the top ten carry around 0.24%. Sequencing was done on a sample of T cells isolated from PBMCs. The receptors originated from a human donor in good health.

This clone occurred once. J is TRBJ1-1 and V is TRBV5-1, with 8 bases identical to TRBD1. J gave up 4 bases and V 2 bases, and 4 bases lay outside the gene matches. CDR1 is SGHRS, CDR2 YFSETQ, per germline. This CDR3 comprises 14 residues. The DNA of the CDR3 is TGCGCCAGCAGCTTAAATACAGGGGGCACTGAAGCTTTCTTT. It specifies CASSLNTGGTEAFF. The complete variable domain, with remaining parts taken from reference TRBV5-1 and TRBJ1-1, reads KAGVTQTPRYLIKTRGQQVTLSCSPISGHRSVSWYQQTPGQGLQFLFEYFSETQRNKGNFPGRFSGRQFSNSRSEMNVSTLELGDSALYLCASSLNTGGTEAFFGQGTRLTVV.

This clone was counted only a few times. The chain carries TRBV27 and TRBJ2-7; 11 positions match TRBD2. The germline V gene has CDR1 MNHEY and CDR2 SMNVEV (reference sequence). V dropped 8 bases and J dropped 7; count of bases not matched to a gene: 7. CDR3 length: 13 amino acids. CDR3 sequence reads: CASRQTSGKEQYF. The CDR3 coding sequence is TGTGCCAGCCGACAGACTAGCGGGAAAGAGCAGTACTTC.

This clone was found a few times. The chain couples TRBV19 to TRBJ1-2, with TRBD1 as a possible D gene (6 bases). Germline lookup yields CDR1 LNHDA and CDR2 SQIVND (reference sequence). CDR3 size: 12 residues. The V gene lost 3 bases and the J gene lost 8 bases, with 10 bases spanning the gap. The CDR3 bases are TGTGCCAGTAGTATGCGGGGGCAAGGCTACACCTTC. Protein: CASSMRGQGYTF.

This chain connects TRBV6-6 to TRBJ1-2; the D is unclear. V was clipped by 2 bases and J by 4 bases, with 8 bases between them. Per the germline V gene, CDR1 is MNHNY and CDR2 is SVGAGI (reference sequence). CDR3 length: 13 amino acids. CDR3 sequence: CASSYEGSYGYTF. In nucleotides, the CDR3 is TGTGCCAGCAGTTACGAGGGTTCCTATGGCTACACCTTC.

The chain links TRBV28 to TRBJ1-3; no clear D. Trimming shortened V by 5 bases and J by 0 bases, and 14 bases separated the two germline ends. Per germline, CDR1 MDHEN and CDR2 SYDVKM. This CDR3 has 16 amino acids. The CDR3 coding sequence is TGTGCCAGCAGTGGGCTGGCAGCCGGCTCTGGAAACACCATATATTTT. It is translated as CASSGLAAGSGNTIYF.

This clone was detected only once. V is TRBV27 and J is TRBJ2-7; 11 bases match TRBD2. V was pared by 7 bases and J by 6 bases, with 17 bases of the junction left unmatched. CDR3 length: 17 residues. Per germline, CDR1 MNHEY and CDR2 SMNVEV (reference sequence). CDR3 loop: CASNSFGYSGRAGEQYF. CDR3 in DNA: TGTGCCAGCAACAGTTTTGGCTATAGCGGGAGGGCCGGCGAGCAGTACTTC.

This rearrangement joins TRBV5-6 to TRBJ1-6; D ambiguous. Trimming removed 5 bases at V and 7 bases at J, with 16 bases between. Germline values: CDR1 SGHDT, CDR2 YYEEEE. CDR3 length equals 15 residues. DNA for the CDR3: TGTGCCAGCAGGGCTTTCGGGGTTCAGAATTCACCCCTCCACTTT. Its protein is CASRAFGVQNSPLHF.

This clone was detected only once. The genes are TRBV7-9 and TRBJ1-5; the D is unclear. This CDR3 region has 10 residues. V was cut by 10 bases and J by 6 bases, with 7 bases left in between. Germline V gene data show CDR1 as SEHNR and CDR2 as FQNEAQ (reference sequence). The CDR3 reads CAILPQPQHF. In nucleotides, the CDR3 is TGTGCCATCCTCCCTCAGCCCCAGCATTTT. Full variable domain (missing parts from reference TRBV7-9 and TRBJ1-5): DTGVSQNPRHKITKRGQNVTFRCDPISEHNRLYWYRQTLGQGPEFLTYFQNEAQLEKSRLLSDRFSAERPKGSFSTLEIQRTEQGDSAMYLCAILPQPQHFGDGTRLSIL.

V is TRBV6-1 and J is TRBJ1-5, with D unresolved. Trimming removed 6 bases from V and 2 bases from J, with 8 bases in between. Germline CDR1 MNHNS, CDR2 SASEGT. CDR3 size: 13 residues. The CDR3 reads CASRDYGNQPQHF. As DNA, the CDR3 is TGTGCCAGCAGGGACTATGGCAATCAGCCCCAGCATTTT.

The chain joins TRBV6-1 to TRBJ2-2, with 8 bases matching TRBD2. With V trimmed by 6 bases and J by 1 base, 4 bases remained unmatched. This CDR3 comprises 15 residues. The germline gives CDR1 MNHNS, CDR2 SASEGT. The CDR3 nucleotides are TGTGCCAGCAGGGGACTAGAGCGGAACACCGGGGAGCTGTTTTTT. Amino acids: CASRGLERNTGELFF.

The V gene is TRBV6-1, the J gene TRBJ1-2, with D possibly being TRBD1 (5 bases). The length of the CDR3 is 12 residues. The germline V gene has CDR1 MNHNS and CDR2 SASEGT. Trimming stripped 3 bases from V and 3 bases from J, with 5 bases between. The CDR3 DNA reads TGTGCCAGCAGTGACAGGGACTATGGCTACACCTTC. As protein: CASSDRDYGYTF.

The chain recombines TRBV5-4 with TRBJ1-6, with D unclear. The CDR3 sequence is 13 residues long. V was trimmed by 4 bases and J by 8 bases, leaving 10 bases between them. Germline V gene data show CDR1 as SGHNT and CDR2 as YYREEE (reference sequence). The CDR3 sequence is CASSRDADSPLHF. The CDR3 DNA sequence: TGTGCCAGCAGCCGCGACGCGGATTCACCCCTCCACTTT.

The gene calls are TRBV9 and TRBJ2-2, with 7 bases that match TRBD2. CDR1 SGDLS and CDR2 YYNGEE come from the germline V gene. The V and J ends lost 3 bases and 4 bases, in that order; junction bases with no gene match: 18. The CDR3 is 19 residues long. In nucleotides, the CDR3 is TGTGCCAGCAGCGCCGCCCTCGCGGGGGAGGTTGGTAGCACCGGGGAGCTGTTTTTT. This gives the protein CASSAALAGEVGSTGELFF.